This T cell receptor beta chain was retrieved from a study of T cell responses to AZD1222 COVID-19 vaccine. Details on this clone: The antigen is not known.

The method was immunoSEQ multiplex PCR; TCRdb's version includes in-frame clones alone and lacks a portion of them. The sample holds 97,000 or so clones, about 85% seen once. Looked up from germline, CDR1 is MDHEN and CDR2 is SYDVKM. The V segment lost 8 bases and the J segment 3 bases; nucleotides outside the gene matches: 13. The CDR3 sequence is 16 residues long. Study-wide points: Regions 160-218 and 743-854 held dominance among vaccine-associated CD4 TCRs, which spanned spike.

The gene calls are TRBV28 and TRBJ1-2; 9 bases line up with TRBD1. The TCR originated in an adult in good health. Source: peripheral blood, taken on day 0 of AZD1222 vaccination. The CDR3: CASGSSPGQGYYGYTF. DNA of the CDR3: TGTGCCAGCGGCTCCTCTCCGGGACAGGGTTACTATGGCTACACCTTC.